This passage covers 5 T cell receptor beta chains from one sample sequenced in a study of blood T cells in healthy people across ages. Together with a sample-barcoded 5' primer, a J-beta primer mix was included in a second PCR lasting about 7 to 11 cycles. TCRdb reprocessed the 5' RACE reads via MiXCR and lists one record per CDR3 protein. The sample records fewer than 700,000 distinct CDR3 sequences, 40% to 50% being singletons. What was sequenced was blood. The receptor set was obtained from a man of 80 years or more in good health.

In this sample, this clonotype turned up a few times. In nucleotides, the CDR3 is TGCGCCAGCAGCCAAGAGGCAGGAATAGCCAAAAACATTCAGTACTTC. This codes for CASSQEAGIAKNIQYF. V and J are TRBV4-3 and TRBJ2-4; D not certain. CDR3 length: 16 amino acids. Trimming shortened V by 0 bases and J by 0 bases, and 9 bases separated the two germline ends. The germline gives CDR1 LGHNA, CDR2 YSLEER.

With regard to this clonotype: One end of the junction is discordant with germline, which a read error may explain. The chain carries TRBV3-1 and TRBJ2-3; tentatively, D is TRBD1 (5 bases). Germline CDR1 LGHDT, CDR2 YNNKEL (reference sequence). CDR3 length: 16 residues. CDR3 bases: TGTGGCAGCAGCTCTATCGGACATTCTAGCACAGATACGCAGTATTTT. Its protein product is CGSSSIGHSSTDTQYF.

The chain uses TRBV4-2 and TRBJ2-7; the D gene is possibly TRBD1 (6 bases). V dropped 4 bases and J dropped 1 base, with 14 bases sitting between them. CDR3 size: 15 residues. Germline loops: CDR1 LGHNA, CDR2 YNFKEQ. The CDR3 bases are TGTGCCAGCAGCCCATCGTTAGGGGGATCCTACGAGCAGTACTTC. This translates into CASSPSLGGSYEQYF.

This clonotype showed up just a few times. The chain combines TRBV7-2 with TRBJ2-7; D is tentatively TRBD1 or TRBD2 (5 bases each). Trimming pared 2 bases from V and 7 bases from J, leaving 27 bases between. The CDR3 has 18 amino acids. The V gene's germline CDR1 is SGHTA and CDR2 FQGNSA. In nucleotides, the CDR3 is TGTGCCAGCAGCTTACTAGACCCCGGGGTAGGGGCCTACAATGAGCAGTACTTC. Translating it yields CASSLLDPGVGAYNEQYF. Combining the CDR3 with reference TRBV7-2 and TRBJ2-7 gives the whole variable domain GAGVSQSPSNKVTEKGKDVELRCDPISGHTALYWYRQSLGQGLEFLIYFQGNSAPDKSGLPSDRFSAERTGGSVSTLTIQRTQQEDSAVYLCASSLLDPGVGAYNEQYFGPGTRLTVT.

As regards this clonotype: Being one base from a much bigger clone, this may be a read error. The rearrangement uses TRBV3-1 and TRBJ1-3; D is ambiguous. Germline values: CDR1 LGHDT, CDR2 YNNKEL (reference sequence). The CDR3 runs to 15 residues. For the CDR3, the DNA is TGTGCCGGCAGCCAAGGGTTGTCTTCCGGAAACACCATATATTTT. This encodes CAGSQGLSSGNTIYF.